This T cell receptor (beta chain) was recorded in a study of blood T cell repertoires in COVID-19. Looking at the study overall: Material from acute and convalescent COVID-19 was sourced from the United States, Italy and Spain.

Unmatched junction bases numbered 5, after V lost 4 bases and J lost 9 bases. This CDR3 spans 11 amino acids. The germline gives CDR1 SQVTM, CDR2 ANQGSEA. The repertoire was sequenced with immunoSEQ multiplex PCR; TCRdb's copy has only in-frame clones and lacks some. The table shows about 160,000 clones, with around four fifths occurring only once. The chain has TRBV29-1 and TRBJ1-1, with TRBD1 identical over 7 bases. This clonotype was obtained from a woman aged 50 to 60 who had recovered from COVID-19. Sequencing used PBMCs or T cells enriched from blood (not recorded which). CDR3 in DNA: TGCAGCGTTGCATTGACAGGGAAAGCTTTCTTT. Residues: CSVALTGKAFF.